The 15 T cell receptor beta chains reported below all come from one sample, sequenced in a study of T cell repertoires in cytomegalovirus infection. Each CDR3 protein gets one entry after TCRdb re-called the reads with MiXCR. The sample contains about 360,000 distinct CDR3 sequences, around 18% of which appear only once. The specimen was PBMCs. The receptors originated from a human donor in good health (CMV status not recorded). Some clones in this sample may be carry-over from other donors' samples.

This clonotype has ten or more counts. V is TRBV7-9 and J is TRBJ2-3; TRBD1 aligns across 7 bases. J was trimmed by 6 bases and V by 1 base; bases with no gene match: 4. The CDR3 contains 14 residues. CDR1 is SEHNR, CDR2 FQNEAQ, per germline (reference sequence). This CDR3 reads CASSLEGQFDTQYF. The CDR3 bases are TGTGCCAGCAGCTTAGAGGGACAGTTCGATACGCAGTATTTT.

The CDR3, as DNA: TGTGCCAGCAGCCAAAACAGGGCCACATACGAGCAGTACTTC. Encoded protein: CASSQNRATYEQYF. The chain carries TRBV7-2 and TRBJ2-7; tentatively, D is TRBD1 (6 bases). Trimming cost V 5 bases and J 4 bases, with 15 bases left between them. Germline V gene data show CDR1 as SGHTA and CDR2 as FQGNSA. This CDR3 is 14 amino acids long.

This rearrangement joins TRBV29-1 to TRBJ2-3, with TRBD1 as a possible D gene (6 bases). The V and J ends lost 7 bases and 4 bases respectively, with 9 bases between them. CDR1 is SQVTM and CDR2 is ANQGSEA in the germline V gene. This CDR3 is built from 11 residues. The CDR3 nucleotides read TGCAGCGAAAGACAGGCAGATACGCAGTATTTT. Its translation: CSERQADTQYF.

This clonotype was picked up a small number of times. V usage is TRBV11-2 and J usage is TRBJ2-3, with D uncertain. Germline CDR1 SGHAT, CDR2 FQNNGV. The CDR3 spans 13 residues. Trimming removed 8 bases from V and 2 bases from J, with 11 bases in between. CDR3 sequence: CASAPPITDTQYF. The CDR3 DNA reads as TGTGCCAGCGCCCCGCCGATCACAGATACGCAGTATTTT.

This clonotype was seen many times. The chain links TRBV10-3 to TRBJ1-1; 9 bases match TRBD1. Germline V gene data show CDR1 as ENHRY and CDR2 as SYGVKD. The V segment lost 2 bases and the J segment 3 bases; nucleotides outside the gene matches: 4. The CDR3 covers 15 residues. Here the CDR3 DNA reads TGTGCCATCAGTGAGCCGGGACAGGGTCACACTGAAGCTTTCTTT. Its translation: CAISEPGQGHTEAFF.

V gene TRBV7-6 combines with J gene TRBJ1-4; maybe TRBD1 (6 bases). Per the germline V gene, CDR1 is SGHVS and CDR2 is FNYEAQ. The CDR3 has 16 amino acids. V lost 5 bases, J lost 5 bases, and 18 bases lay in between. The CDR3 coding sequence is TGTGCCAGCAGCGCAACGAGGGAGGGGGGGAATGAAAAACTGTTTTTT. Protein product: CASSATREGGNEKLFF.

The V and J genes are TRBV5-6 and TRBJ2-3; D is undetermined. V was clipped by 1 base and J by 2 bases, with 11 bases between them. The CDR3 sequence is 15 residues long. Germline loops: CDR1 SGHDT, CDR2 YYEEEE. The CDR3 spells CASSLKGLYTDTQYF. The CDR3 coding sequence is TGTGCCAGCAGCTTGAAAGGGCTGTACACAGATACGCAGTATTTT.

This clonotype was picked up a small number of times. The chain is built from TRBV2 and TRBJ2-5; the D call may be TRBD1 or TRBD2 (6 bases each). V was trimmed by 9 bases and J by 4 bases, leaving 24 bases between them. CDR3 length: 16 residues. Germline assignment: CDR1 SNHLY and CDR2 FYNNEI. The CDR3 coding sequence is TGTGCCAGAAGGGGGACTCCGGGCAGGTTGGGAGAGACCCAGTACTTC. It codes for CARRGTPGRLGETQYF.

This clonotype was recorded at least ten times. The chain links TRBV12-3 or TRBV12-4 to TRBJ1-2; D not resolved. Trimming took 3 bases from V and 5 from J, leaving 7 bases between them. This CDR3 region has 12 residues. CDR3 coding DNA: TGTGCCAGCAGTTTGGGTGTTTATGGCTACACCTTC. It is translated as CASSLGVYGYTF.

Remarks on this clonotype: Given a much more abundant clone one base away, this may be a read error. The chain joins TRBV7-9 to TRBJ1-2, with D hard to call. Germline values: CDR1 SEHNR, CDR2 FQNEAQ (reference sequence). This CDR3 contains 13 residues. The CDR3 here is CGSSAGTLLGYTF. CDR3 sequence (DNA): TGTGGCAGCAGCGCCGGAACCCTATTGGGCTACACCTTC.

The chain combines TRBV7-9 with TRBJ1-1; tentative D call: TRBD1 (5 bases). CDR1 and CDR2 from the germline V gene are SEHNR and FQNEAQ (reference sequence). The CDR3 is 14 amino acids. The V end lost 0 bases, the J end lost 5 bases, and 10 bases lay between the germline ends. The CDR3 spells CASSLARDLTEAFF. The CDR3 bases are TGTGCCAGCAGCTTAGCTCGGGACTTAACTGAAGCTTTCTTT.

The CDR3 DNA is TGTGCCAGCAGCTCCGGGGGGTCGGAGCAGTTCTTC. This encodes CASSSGGSEQFF. The chain uses TRBV11-2 and TRBJ2-1; 7 bases are a match to TRBD2. This CDR3 has 12 amino acids. The junction had 4 bases not matched to a gene; V was cut back by 4 bases and J by 10 bases. CDR1 and CDR2 from the germline V gene are SGHAT and FQNNGV. The full variable domain, in which reference TRBV11-2 and TRBJ2-1 provide the parts outside the CDR3, is EAGVAQSPRYKIIEKRQSVAFWCNPISGHATLYWYQQILGQGPKLLIQFQNNGVVDDSQLPKDRFSAERLKGVDSTLKIQPAKLEDSAVYLCASSSGGSEQFFGPGTRLTVL.

This clonotype occurred many times. The genes are TRBV4-2 and TRBJ1-5; D not resolved. The CDR3 runs 19 residues. V was trimmed by 0 bases and J by 2 bases, leaving 20 bases between them. The V gene's germline CDR1 is LGHNA and CDR2 YNFKEQ. For the CDR3, the DNA is TGTGCCAGCAGCCAAGAAGCTCGAGGAGAGTATAGTGGCAATCAGCCCCAGCATTTT. It is translated as CASSQEARGEYSGNQPQHF.

This clonotype was detected a few times. CDR3 region: CASSSSDRGGKGYTF. The DNA for the CDR3 is TGTGCCAGCAGTTCATCGGACAGGGGGGGGAAAGGCTACACCTTC. This rearrangement joins TRBV12-3 or TRBV12-4 to TRBJ1-2; 10 bases are shared with TRBD1. The junction had 10 bases not matched to a gene; V was cut back by 4 bases and J by 8 bases. The CDR3 spans 15 residues.

This clonotype was counted between two and nine times. The chain is built from TRBV11-2 and TRBJ2-7; 14 nucleotides align to TRBD2. The ends lost 5 bases at V and 2 bases at J; junction bases unmatched: 8. The germline gives CDR1 SGHAT, CDR2 FQNNGV. This CDR3 has 17 amino acids. The CDR3 region has the DNA TGTGCCAGCAGCCCACGGACTAGCGGGGGGTCTACCTACGAGCAGTACTTC. This encodes CASSPRTSGGSTYEQYF.